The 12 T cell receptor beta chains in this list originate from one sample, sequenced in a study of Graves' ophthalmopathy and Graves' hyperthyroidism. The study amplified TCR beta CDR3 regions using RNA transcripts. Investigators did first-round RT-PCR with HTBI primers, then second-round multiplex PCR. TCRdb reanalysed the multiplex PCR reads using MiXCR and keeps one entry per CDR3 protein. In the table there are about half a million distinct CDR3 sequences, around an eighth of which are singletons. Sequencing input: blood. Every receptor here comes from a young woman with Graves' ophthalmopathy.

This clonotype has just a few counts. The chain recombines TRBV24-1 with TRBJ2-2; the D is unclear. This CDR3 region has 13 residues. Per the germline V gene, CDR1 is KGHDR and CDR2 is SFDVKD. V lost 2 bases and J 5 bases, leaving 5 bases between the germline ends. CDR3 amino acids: CATSDSYTGELFF. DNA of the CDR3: TGTGCCACCAGTGATTCCTATACCGGGGAGCTGTTTTTT.

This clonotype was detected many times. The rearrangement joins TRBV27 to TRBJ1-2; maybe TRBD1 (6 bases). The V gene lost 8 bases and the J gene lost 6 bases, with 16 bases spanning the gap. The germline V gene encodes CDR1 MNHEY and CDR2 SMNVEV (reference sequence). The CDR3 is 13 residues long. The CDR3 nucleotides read TGTGCCAGCCTCGGCAGAGGGGGTGATGGCTACACCTTC. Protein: CASLGRGGDGYTF.

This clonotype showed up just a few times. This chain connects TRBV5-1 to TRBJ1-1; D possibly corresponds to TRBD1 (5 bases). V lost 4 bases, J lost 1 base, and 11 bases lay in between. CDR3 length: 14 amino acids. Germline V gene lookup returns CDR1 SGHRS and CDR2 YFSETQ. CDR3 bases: TGCGCCAGCAGCCAGCAGACAGAGAACACTGAAGCTTTCTTT. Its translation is CASSQQTENTEAFF.

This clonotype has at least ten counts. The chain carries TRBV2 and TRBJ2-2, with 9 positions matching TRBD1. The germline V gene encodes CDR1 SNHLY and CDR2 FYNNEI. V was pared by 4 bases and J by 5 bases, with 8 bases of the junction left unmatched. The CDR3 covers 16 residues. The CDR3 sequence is CASSVVWGTGTGELFF. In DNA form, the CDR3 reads TGTGCCAGCAGTGTGGTTTGGGGGACAGGGACCGGGGAGCTGTTTTTT.

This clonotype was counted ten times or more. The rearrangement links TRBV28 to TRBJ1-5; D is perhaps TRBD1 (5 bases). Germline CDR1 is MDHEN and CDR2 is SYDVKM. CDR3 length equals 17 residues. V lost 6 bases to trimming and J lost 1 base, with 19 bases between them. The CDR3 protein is CASSSAAGSRSNQPQHF. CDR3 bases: TGTGCCAGCAGCTCCGCGGCAGGGTCGAGGAGCAATCAGCCCCAGCATTTT.

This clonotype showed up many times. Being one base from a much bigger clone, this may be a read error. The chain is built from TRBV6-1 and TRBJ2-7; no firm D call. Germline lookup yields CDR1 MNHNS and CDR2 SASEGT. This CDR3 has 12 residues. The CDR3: CASSLDRYERYF. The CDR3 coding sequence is TGTGCCAGCAGTCTGGACCGCTACGAGCGGTACTTC.

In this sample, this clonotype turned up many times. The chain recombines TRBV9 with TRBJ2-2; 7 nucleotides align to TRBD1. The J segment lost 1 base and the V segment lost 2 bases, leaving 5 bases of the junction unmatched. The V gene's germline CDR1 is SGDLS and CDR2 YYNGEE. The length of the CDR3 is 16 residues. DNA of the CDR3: TGTGCCAGCAGCGTCCGGGACAGAAAGAACACCGGGGAGCTGTTTTTT. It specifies CASSVRDRKNTGELFF.

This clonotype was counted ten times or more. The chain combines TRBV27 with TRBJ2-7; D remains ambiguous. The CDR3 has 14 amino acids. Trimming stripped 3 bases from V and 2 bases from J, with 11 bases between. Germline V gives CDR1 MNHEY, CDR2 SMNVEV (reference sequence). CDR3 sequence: CASSFRGRTYEQYF. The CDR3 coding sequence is TGTGCCAGCAGTTTCCGCGGTCGAACCTACGAGCAGTACTTC.

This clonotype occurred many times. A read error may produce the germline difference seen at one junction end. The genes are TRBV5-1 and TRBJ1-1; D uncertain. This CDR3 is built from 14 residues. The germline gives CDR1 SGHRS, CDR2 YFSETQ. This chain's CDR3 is CANSLRGVSTEAFF. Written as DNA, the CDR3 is TGCGCCAACAGCTTAAGAGGAGTAAGCACTGAAGCTTTCTTT.

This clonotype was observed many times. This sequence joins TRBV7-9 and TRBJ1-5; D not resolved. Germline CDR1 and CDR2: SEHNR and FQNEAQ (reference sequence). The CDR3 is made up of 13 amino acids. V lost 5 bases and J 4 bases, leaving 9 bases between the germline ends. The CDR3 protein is CASSLSINQPQHF. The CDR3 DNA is TGTGCCAGCAGCCTGAGTATTAATCAGCCCCAGCATTTT.

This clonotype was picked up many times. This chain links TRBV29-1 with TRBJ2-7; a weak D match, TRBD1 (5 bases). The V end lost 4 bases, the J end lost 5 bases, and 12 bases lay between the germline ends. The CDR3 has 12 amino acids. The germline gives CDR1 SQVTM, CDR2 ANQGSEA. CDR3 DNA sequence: TGCAGCGTTGCTGGACATCGAAACGAGCAGTACTTC. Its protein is CSVAGHRNEQYF.

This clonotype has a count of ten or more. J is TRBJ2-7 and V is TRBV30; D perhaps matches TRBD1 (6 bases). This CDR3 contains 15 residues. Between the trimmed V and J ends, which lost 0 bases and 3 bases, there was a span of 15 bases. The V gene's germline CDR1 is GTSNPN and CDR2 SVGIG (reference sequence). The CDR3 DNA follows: TGTGCCTGGAGTGTAGGGGGATTGCGATTCTACGAGCAGTACTTC. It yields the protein CAWSVGGLRFYEQYF. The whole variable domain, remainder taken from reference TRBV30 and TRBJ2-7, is SQTIHQWPATLVQPVGSPLSLECTVEGTSNPNLYWYRQAAGRGLQLLFYSVGIGQISSEVPQNLSASRPQDRQFILSSKKLLLSDSGFYLCAWSVGGLRFYEQYFGPGTRLTVT.